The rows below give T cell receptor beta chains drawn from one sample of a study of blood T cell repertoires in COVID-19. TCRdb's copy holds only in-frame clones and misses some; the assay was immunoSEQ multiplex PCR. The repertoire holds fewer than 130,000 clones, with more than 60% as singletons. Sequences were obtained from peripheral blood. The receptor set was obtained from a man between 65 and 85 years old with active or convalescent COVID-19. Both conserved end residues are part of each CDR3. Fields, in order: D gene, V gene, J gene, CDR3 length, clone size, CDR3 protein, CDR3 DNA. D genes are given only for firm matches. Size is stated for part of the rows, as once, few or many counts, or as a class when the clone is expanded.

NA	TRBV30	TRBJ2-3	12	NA	CAWRGSTDTQYF	TGTGCCTGGCGGGGGAGCACAGATACGCAGTATTTT
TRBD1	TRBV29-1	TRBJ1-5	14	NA	CSVLQGGGNQPQHF	TGCAGCGTTCTTCAGGGGGGAGGCAATCAGCCCCAGCATTTT
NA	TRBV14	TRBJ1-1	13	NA	CASSHTWNTEAFF	TGTGCCAGCAGCCACACTTGGAACACTGAAGCTTTCTTT
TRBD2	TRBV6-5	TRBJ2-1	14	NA	CASSYGTSFNEQFF	TGTGCCAGCAGTTATGGGACTAGCTTCAATGAGCAGTTCTTC
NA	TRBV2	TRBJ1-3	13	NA	CASSSISGNTIYF	TGTGCCAGCAGCTCTATCTCTGGAAACACCATATATTTT
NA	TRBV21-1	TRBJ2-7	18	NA	CASSKLPRTSGSIYEQYF	TGTGCCAGCAGCAAATTGCCGAGGACTAGCGGGAGTATCTACGAGCAGTACTTC
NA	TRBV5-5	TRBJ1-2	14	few	CASSLTSTNYGYTF	TGTGCCAGCAGCTTGACAAGTACCAACTATGGCTACACCTTC
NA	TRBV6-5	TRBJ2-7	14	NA	CASSPSRGTYEQYF	TGTGCCAGCAGCCCGTCGCGGGGCACCTACGAGCAGTACTTC
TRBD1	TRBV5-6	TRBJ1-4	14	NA	CASSYRQGGEKLFF	TGTGCCAGCAGCTATCGACAGGGAGGTGAAAAACTGTTTTTT
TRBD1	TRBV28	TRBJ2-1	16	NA	CASSSAGTGFLNEQFF	TGTGCCAGCAGTTCCGCCGGGACAGGGTTTCTGAATGAGCAGTTCTTC
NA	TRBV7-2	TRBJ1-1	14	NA	CASRGTRERAEAFF	TGTGCCAGCAGGGGCACCCGGGAAAGGGCTGAAGCTTTCTTT
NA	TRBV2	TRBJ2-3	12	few	CASRISADTQYF	TGTGCCAGCAGAATTAGTGCAGATACGCAGTATTTT
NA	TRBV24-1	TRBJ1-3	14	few	CATSDLPQGNTIYF	TGTGCCACCAGTGATTTACCCCAGGGAAACACCATATATTTT
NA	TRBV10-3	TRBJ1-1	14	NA	CAISDPKGDTEAFF	TGTGCCATCAGTGACCCTAAGGGGGACACTGAAGCTTTCTTT
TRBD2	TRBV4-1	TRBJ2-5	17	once	CASSHHRTSGVQETQYF	TGCGCCAGCAGCCACCACAGGACTAGCGGAGTCCAAGAGACCCAGTACTTC
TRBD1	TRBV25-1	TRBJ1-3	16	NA	CASSAPDREYGNTIYF	TGTGCCAGCAGTGCCCCGGACAGGGAGTACGGAAACACCATATATTTT
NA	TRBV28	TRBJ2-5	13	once	CASSARDRETQYF	TGTGCCAGCAGTGCCCGGGATCGAGAGACCCAGTACTTC
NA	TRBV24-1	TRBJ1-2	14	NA	CATSDSGPYYGYTF	TGTGCCACCAGTGACTCTGGGCCTTACTATGGCTACACCTTC
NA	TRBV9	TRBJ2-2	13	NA	CASRDRRAGELFF	TGTGCCAGCAGGGACAGGAGGGCCGGGGAGCTGTTTTTT
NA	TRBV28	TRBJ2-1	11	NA	CASSSGNEQFF	TGTGCCAGCAGTTCGGGCAATGAGCAGTTCTTC
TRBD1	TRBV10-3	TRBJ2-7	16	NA	CAIRGERQGRSYEQYF	TGTGCCATCAGGGGGGAGAGACAGGGAAGATCCTACGAGCAGTACTTC
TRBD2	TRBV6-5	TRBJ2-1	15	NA	CATGLAGARNNEQFF	TGTGCCACGGGACTAGCGGGAGCTCGGAACAATGAGCAGTTCTTC
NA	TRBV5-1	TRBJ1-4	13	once	CASSLGAEEKLFF	TGCGCCAGCAGCTTGGGGGCCGAGGAAAAACTGTTTTTT
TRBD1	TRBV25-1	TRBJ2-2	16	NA	CASSDRDRWNTGELFF	TGTGCCAGCAGTGATCGGGACAGGTGGAACACCGGGGAGCTGTTTTTT
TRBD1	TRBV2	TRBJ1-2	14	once	CASVIQGATYGYTF	TGTGCCAGCGTTATCCAGGGGGCGACCTATGGCTACACCTTC
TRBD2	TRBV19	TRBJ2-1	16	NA	CASSIQAGGHYNEQFF	TGTGCCAGTAGTATACAAGCGGGGGGGCACTACAATGAGCAGTTCTTC
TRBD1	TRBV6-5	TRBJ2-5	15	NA	CASSPNQGQGETQYF	TGTGCCAGCAGCCCAAACCAAGGACAGGGAGAGACCCAGTACTTC
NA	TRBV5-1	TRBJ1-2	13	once	CATRPGDSNGYTF	TGCGCCACCCGGCCAGGGGATTCTAACGGCTACACCTTC
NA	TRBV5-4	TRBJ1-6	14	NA	CASSLGFTNSPLHF	TGTGCCAGCAGCTTGGGGTTTACAAATTCACCCCTCCACTTT
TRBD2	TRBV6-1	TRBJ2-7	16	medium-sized	CASSELGGARFYEQYF	TGTGCCAGCAGTGAATTGGGAGGGGCCAGATTCTACGAGCAGTACTTC
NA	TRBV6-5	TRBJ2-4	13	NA	CASLYDIKNIQYF	TGTGCCAGCCTTTACGACATAAAAAACATTCAGTACTTC
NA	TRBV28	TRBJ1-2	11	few	CASRANYGYTF	TGTGCCAGCCGAGCGAACTATGGCTACACCTTC
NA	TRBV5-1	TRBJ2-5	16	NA	CASSLQPGLNLETQYF	TGCGCCAGCAGCTTACAGCCGGGACTTAATTTAGAGACCCAGTACTTC
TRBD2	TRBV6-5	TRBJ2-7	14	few	CASTRLAGTGEQYF	TGTGCCAGCACTAGACTAGCGGGGACGGGGGAGCAGTACTTC
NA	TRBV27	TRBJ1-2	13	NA	CASSPRVPGGYTF	TGTGCCAGCAGTCCTCGGGTGCCGGGTGGCTACACCTTC